The 21 T cell receptor beta chains in this list originate from one sample, sequenced in a study of metastatic and nonmetastatic thyroid tumors. No patient had received any treatment before thyroid surgery. TCRdb re-clonotyped the PCR reads through MiXCR. This table holds 50,000 or so clones, approximately 26% found once. The sample comprised blood. Receptors were obtained from a male donor with papillary thyroid cancer or a benign thyroid nodule (not recorded which). Some clones in this sample may be carry-over from other donors' samples.

This clone was found many times. This rearrangement joins TRBV18 to TRBJ2-7; 10 nucleotides match TRBD2. The V segment lost 0 bases and the J segment 3 bases; nucleotides outside the gene matches: 5. The CDR3 consists of 16 residues. Germline CDR1 is KGHSH and CDR2 is LQKENI. The CDR3 here is CASSPPSSGSGYEQYF. In nucleotides, the CDR3 is TGTGCCAGCTCACCACCGTCTAGCGGGAGCGGCTACGAGCAGTACTTC.

In the case of this clone: A much larger clone differs by one base, so this may be a read error. The chain combines TRBV9 with TRBJ2-1; a possible D gene is TRBD1 (5 bases). CDR1 and CDR2 from the germline V gene are SGDLS and YYNGEE. V lost 2 bases, J lost 5 bases, and 11 bases lay in between. The CDR3 sequence is 14 residues long. This chain's CDR3 is CASSVGLGDNEQFF. The CDR3 nucleotides are TGTGCCAGCAGCGTCGGCCTAGGGGACAATGAGCAGTTCTTC.

Ten or more counts support this clone. The V call is TRBV19, the J call TRBJ1-5; D is unresolved. Per germline, CDR1 LNHDA and CDR2 SQIVND (reference sequence). The ends were cut back, 7 bases at V and 0 bases at J, with 7 bases in the middle. The CDR3 loop spans 13 amino acids. This CDR3 is CASTPYSNQPQHF. CDR3 nucleotides: TGTGCCAGTACCCCTTATAGCAATCAGCCCCAGCATTTT.

With regard to this clone: At one end the junction does not follow the germline gene, possibly because of a read error. V gene TRBV3-1 combines with J gene TRBJ2-7, with TRBD1 as a possible D gene (6 bases). Germline CDR1 LGHDT, CDR2 YNNKEL (reference sequence). CDR3 size: 13 residues. CDR3 protein: CVSSQGPTYEQYF. CDR3 in DNA: TGTGTCAGCAGCCAGGGGCCTACCTACGAGCAGTACTTC.

This clone was recorded at least ten times. The chain links TRBV20-1 to TRBJ1-5; 7 bases line up with TRBD1. CDR1 and CDR2 (germline): DFQATT, SNEGSKA (reference sequence). The CDR3 covers 18 residues. The V segment lost 6 bases and the J segment 4 bases; nucleotides outside the gene matches: 21. The CDR3 is CSATTGGGDRDLNQPQHF. The CDR3 nucleotides are TGCAGTGCGACCACCGGCGGCGGAGACAGGGACCTTAATCAGCCCCAGCATTTT.

Notes on this clone: Given a much more abundant clone one base away, this may be a read error. J is TRBJ2-7 and V is TRBV5-4; TRBD1 agrees at 9 bases. The germline V gene encodes CDR1 SGHNT and CDR2 YYREEE (reference sequence). V was clipped by 4 bases and J by 7 bases; unmatched bases: 9. The CDR3 sequence is 14 residues long. The CDR3 sequence: CASSPRDRENEQYF. In nucleotides, the CDR3 is TGTGCCAGCAGCCCGAGGGACAGGGAAAATGAGCAGTACTTC.

Many counts were recorded for this clone. The chain has TRBV11-2 and TRBJ1-3, with TRBD1 identical over 8 bases. The CDR3 is 15 amino acids. Trimming removed 3 bases from V and 4 bases from J; junction bases left unmatched: 5. Per germline, CDR1 SGHAT and CDR2 FQNNGV. The CDR3 region is CASSFQGATGNTIYF. The CDR3 DNA reads as TGTGCCAGCAGCTTCCAGGGGGCGACGGGAAACACCATATATTTT.

On this clone: One end of the junction is discordant with germline, which a read error may explain. V usage is TRBV4-1 and J usage is TRBJ1-1, with D unclear. The CDR3 sequence is 15 residues long. Looked up from germline, CDR1 is MGHRA and CDR2 is YSYEKL. CDR3: CASSQVSGMNTGAFF. The CDR3 DNA follows: TGCGCCAGCAGCCAAGTATCTGGCATGAACACTGGAGCTTTCTTT.

This clone was seen many times. The rearrangement joins TRBV7-6 to TRBJ2-7; 8 nucleotides agree with TRBD1. The germline gives CDR1 SGHVS, CDR2 FNYEAQ. This CDR3 has 16 residues. V trimming: 2 bases; J trimming: 2 bases; junction bases outside the gene matches: 8. CDR3 loop: CASSLWDRKVPYEQYF. The CDR3 DNA reads TGTGCCAGCAGCTTATGGGACAGGAAGGTTCCCTACGAGCAGTACTTC.

This clone was recorded at least ten times. The genes are TRBV20-1 and TRBJ1-5; D is possibly TRBD1 (5 bases). The CDR3 totals 12 residues. V lost 3 bases and J 5 bases, leaving 8 bases between the germline ends. Germline V gives CDR1 DFQATT, CDR2 SNEGSKA (reference sequence). The CDR3 protein is CSARGVDQPQHF. In DNA, the CDR3 is TGCAGTGCTAGGGGGGTAGATCAGCCCCAGCATTTT.

The rearrangement uses TRBV5-1 and TRBJ2-1; 12 bases match TRBD2. The CDR3 is 16 amino acids. Trimming removed 4 bases from V and 2 bases from J; junction bases left unmatched: 4. From germline, CDR1 is SGHRS and CDR2 YFSETQ. The CDR3, as DNA: TGCGCCAGCAGCGCCTGGACTAGCGGGGCCTACAATGAGCAGTTCTTC. Its translation is CASSAWTSGAYNEQFF.

This clone showed up just a few times. The chain has TRBV6-2 or TRBV6-3 and TRBJ2-1; 8 bases map to TRBD1. Germline CDR1 and CDR2: MNHEY and SVGEGT. This CDR3 spans 17 amino acids. Trimming cost V 0 bases and J 8 bases; bases outside gene matches: 12. This CDR3 is CASSYSRQGFSNDEQFF. The CDR3 DNA sequence: TGTGCCAGCAGTTACTCTAGACAGGGGTTCTCTAACGATGAGCAGTTCTTC.

This clone came up a few times. V usage is TRBV6-5 and J usage is TRBJ2-2, with TRBD1 as a possible D gene (5 bases). This CDR3 spans 14 amino acids. CDR1 is MNHEY and CDR2 is SVGAGI in the germline V gene. V was trimmed by 2 bases and J by 5 bases, leaving 9 bases between them. CDR3: CASSYDSGTGELFF. CDR3 bases: TGTGCCAGCAGTTACGACAGTGGAACCGGGGAGCTGTTTTTT.

This clone appeared a few times. V and J are TRBV12-3 or TRBV12-4 and TRBJ2-7; D could derive from TRBD1 or TRBD2 (5 bases each). This CDR3 has 13 residues. Trimming took 1 base from V and 6 from J, leaving 10 bases between them. The CDR3 protein is CASSLDLRGEQYF. In DNA form, the CDR3 reads TGTGCCAGCAGTTTAGATTTGAGGGGCGAGCAGTACTTC.

CDR3 protein: CASSLSGMPSGANVLTF. CDR3 nucleotide sequence: TGTGCCAGCAGTTTATCCGGGATGCCCTCTGGGGCCAACGTCCTGACTTTC. The chain uses TRBV28 and TRBJ2-6; D may be TRBD2 (5 bases). With 1 base removed from V and 0 bases from J, the gap between germline ends came to 10 bases. CDR3 length equals 17 residues. The germline V gene encodes CDR1 MDHEN and CDR2 SYDVKM.

The V and J genes are TRBV20-1 and TRBJ1-1, with a possible D match to TRBD1 (5 bases). CDR1 and CDR2 (germline): DFQATT, SNEGSKA (reference sequence). V lost 5 bases to trimming and J lost 11 bases, with 18 bases between them. There are 12 residues in the CDR3. This CDR3 reads CSAPLSGANAFF. In DNA form, the CDR3 reads TGCAGTGCTCCCCTTTCCGGGGCGAACGCTTTCTTT.

This clone was observed many times. The chain combines TRBV7-3 with TRBJ2-3; 9 positions match TRBD2. Germline V CDR1 and CDR2: SGHTA, FQGTGA. Trimming removed 2 bases from V and 6 bases from J; junction bases left unmatched: 6. The CDR3 is made up of 15 amino acids. For the CDR3, the DNA is TGTGCCAGCAGCTTAGGAAGAAGCGGGAGGGATACGCAGTATTTT. Translated: CASSLGRSGRDTQYF.

To note about this clone: A much larger clone lies a single base off, so this may be a read error. V is TRBV20-1 and J is TRBJ2-1; 8 bases are shared with TRBD2. With V trimmed by 6 bases and J by 2 bases, 9 bases remained unmatched. There are 15 residues in the CDR3. Germline V gene sequence: CDR1 DFQATT, CDR2 SNEGSKA (reference sequence). The CDR3 region has the DNA TGCAGTGCCTTGAAAGCGGGAGTCACCTACAATGAGCAGTTCTTC. This translates into CSALKAGVTYNEQFF.

V is TRBV5-4 and J is TRBJ2-5, with TRBD1 identical over 9 bases. The CDR3 covers 18 residues. Unmatched junction bases numbered 11, after V lost 0 bases and J lost 2 bases. Per germline, CDR1 SGHNT and CDR2 YYREEE (reference sequence). The CDR3 sequence is CASSLDGPRQGDQETQYF. The DNA for the CDR3 is TGTGCCAGCAGCTTGGATGGGCCAAGACAGGGGGATCAAGAGACCCAGTACTTC.

The chain has TRBV6-1 and TRBJ2-2; D is possibly TRBD2 (6 bases). Germline CDR1 is MNHNS and CDR2 is SASEGT. The V gene lost 7 bases and the J gene lost 6 bases, with 12 bases spanning the gap. CDR3 length: 13 residues. CDR3 sequence: CASIPAGPGELFF. The CDR3 nucleotides read TGTGCCAGCATTCCGGCGGGACCCGGGGAGCTGTTTTTT.

The sample holds many counts of this clone. The V and J genes are TRBV11-3 and TRBJ2-1; D is tentatively TRBD1 or TRBD2 (7 bases each). V was pared by 5 bases and J by 0 bases, with 11 bases between. The CDR3 consists of 15 residues. From germline, CDR1 is SGHNT and CDR2 YENEEA. For the CDR3, the DNA is TGTGCCAGCAGCCAGGGGGGGAGCTCCTACAATGAGCAGTTCTTC. Its protein is CASSQGGSSYNEQFF.